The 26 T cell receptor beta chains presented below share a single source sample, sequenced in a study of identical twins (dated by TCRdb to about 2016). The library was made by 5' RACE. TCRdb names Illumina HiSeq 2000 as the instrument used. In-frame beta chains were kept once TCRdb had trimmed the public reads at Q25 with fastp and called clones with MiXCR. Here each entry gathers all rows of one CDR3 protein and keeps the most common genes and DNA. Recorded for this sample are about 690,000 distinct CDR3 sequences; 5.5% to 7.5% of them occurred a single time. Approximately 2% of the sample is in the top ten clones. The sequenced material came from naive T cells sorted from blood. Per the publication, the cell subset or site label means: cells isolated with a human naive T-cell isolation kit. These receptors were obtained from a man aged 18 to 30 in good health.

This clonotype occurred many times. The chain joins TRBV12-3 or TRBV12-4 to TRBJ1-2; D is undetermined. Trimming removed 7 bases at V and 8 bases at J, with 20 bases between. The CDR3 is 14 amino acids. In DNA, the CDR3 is TGTGCCAGCACCCCCCCAGTAGGGCGGGCAGGCTACACCTTC. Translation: CASTPPVGRAGYTF.

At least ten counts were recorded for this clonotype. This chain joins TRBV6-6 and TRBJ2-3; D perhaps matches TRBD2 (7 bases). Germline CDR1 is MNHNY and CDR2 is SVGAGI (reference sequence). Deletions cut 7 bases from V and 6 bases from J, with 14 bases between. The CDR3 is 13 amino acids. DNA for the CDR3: TGTGCCAGCATTGGGGGGGCGTCGGATACGCAGTATTTT. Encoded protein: CASIGGASDTQYF.

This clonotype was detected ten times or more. This chain's CDR3 is CAISAGTDYEQYV. DNA for the CDR3: TGTGCCATCAGCGCCGGGACTGACTACGAGCAGTACGTC. The V and J genes are TRBV10-3 and TRBJ2-7, with D possibly being TRBD2 (6 bases). Per germline, CDR1 ENHRY and CDR2 SYGVKD. V shed 6 bases and J shed 3 bases, with 12 bases lying between them. The CDR3 extends over 13 amino acids.

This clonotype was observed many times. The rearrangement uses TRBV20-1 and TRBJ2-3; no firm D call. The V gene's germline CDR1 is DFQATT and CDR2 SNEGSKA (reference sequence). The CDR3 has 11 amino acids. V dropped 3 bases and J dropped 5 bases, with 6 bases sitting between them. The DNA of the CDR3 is TGCAGTGCTAGCGCTGGAGATACGCAGTATTTT. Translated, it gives CSASAGDTQYF.

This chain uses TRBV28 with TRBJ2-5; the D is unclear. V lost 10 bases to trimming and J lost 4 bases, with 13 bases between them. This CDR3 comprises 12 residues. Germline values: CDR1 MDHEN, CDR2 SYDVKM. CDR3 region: CATSTVGETQYF. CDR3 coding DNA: TGTGCCACATCTACCGTAGGAGAGACCCAGTACTTC.

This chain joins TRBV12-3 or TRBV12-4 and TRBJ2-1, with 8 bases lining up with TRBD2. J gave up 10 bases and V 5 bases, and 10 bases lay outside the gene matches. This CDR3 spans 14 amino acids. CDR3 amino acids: CASSPRRLAYEQFF. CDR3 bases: TGTGCCAGCAGTCCACGTCGACTAGCGTACGAGCAGTTCTTC.

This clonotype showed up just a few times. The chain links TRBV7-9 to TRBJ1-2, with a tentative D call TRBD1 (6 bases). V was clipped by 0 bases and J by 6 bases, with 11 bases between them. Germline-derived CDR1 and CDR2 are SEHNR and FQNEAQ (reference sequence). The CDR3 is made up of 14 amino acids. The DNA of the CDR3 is TGTGCCAGCAGCTTAGCACAGGGAGAGCATGGCTACACCTTC. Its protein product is CASSLAQGEHGYTF.

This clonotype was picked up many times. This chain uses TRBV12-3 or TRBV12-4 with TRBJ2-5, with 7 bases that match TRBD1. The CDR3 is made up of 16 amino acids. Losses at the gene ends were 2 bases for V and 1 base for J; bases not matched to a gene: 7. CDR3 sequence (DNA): TGTGCCAGCAGTTTAAGAGGACAGGTACTCCAAGAGACCCAGTACTTC. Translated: CASSLRGQVLQETQYF.

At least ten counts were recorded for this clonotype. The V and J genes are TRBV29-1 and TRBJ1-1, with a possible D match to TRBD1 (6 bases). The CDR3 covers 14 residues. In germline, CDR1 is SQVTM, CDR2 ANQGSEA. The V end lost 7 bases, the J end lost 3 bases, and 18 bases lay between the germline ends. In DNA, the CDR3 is TGCAGCGGTCTAGGAGGGGGATCGGACACTGAAGCTTTCTTT. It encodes CSGLGGGSDTEAFF.

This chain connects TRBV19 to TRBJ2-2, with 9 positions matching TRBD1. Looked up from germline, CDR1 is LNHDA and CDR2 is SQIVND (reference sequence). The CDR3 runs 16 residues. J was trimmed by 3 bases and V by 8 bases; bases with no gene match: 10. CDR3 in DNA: TGTGCCAGTTATAGACCGGGACAGGGATACACCGGGGAGCTGTTTTTT. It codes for CASYRPGQGYTGELFF.

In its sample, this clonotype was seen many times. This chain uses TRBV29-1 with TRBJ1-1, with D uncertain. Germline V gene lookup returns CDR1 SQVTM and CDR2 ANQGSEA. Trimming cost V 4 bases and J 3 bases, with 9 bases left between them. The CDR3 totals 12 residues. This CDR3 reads CSVAGLYTEAFF. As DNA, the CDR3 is TGCAGCGTTGCCGGGCTGTACACTGAAGCTTTCTTT. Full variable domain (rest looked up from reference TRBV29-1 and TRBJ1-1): SAVISQKPSRDICQRGTSLTIQCQVDSQVTMMFWYRQQPGQSLTLIATANQGSEATYESGFVIDKFPISRPNLTFSTLTVSNMSPEDSSIYLCSVAGLYTEAFFGQGTRLTVV.

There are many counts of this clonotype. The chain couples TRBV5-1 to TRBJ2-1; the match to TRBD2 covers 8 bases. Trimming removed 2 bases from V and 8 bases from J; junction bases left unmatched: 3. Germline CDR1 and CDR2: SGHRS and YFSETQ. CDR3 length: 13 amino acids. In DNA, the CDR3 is TGCGCCAGCAGCTTAGTACTAGCGGATGAGCAGTTCTTC. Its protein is CASSLVLADEQFF.

The CDR3 nucleotides read TGCAGTGCTAGACGGACTGGCGGTGAGCAGTTCTTC. Its translation: CSARRTGGEQFF. V gene TRBV20-1 combines with J gene TRBJ2-1; D perhaps matches TRBD2 (5 bases). Trimming left V 2 bases short and J 9 bases short, with 11 bases between. This CDR3 is 12 amino acids long. Germline V lookup: CDR1 DFQATT, CDR2 SNEGSKA (reference sequence).

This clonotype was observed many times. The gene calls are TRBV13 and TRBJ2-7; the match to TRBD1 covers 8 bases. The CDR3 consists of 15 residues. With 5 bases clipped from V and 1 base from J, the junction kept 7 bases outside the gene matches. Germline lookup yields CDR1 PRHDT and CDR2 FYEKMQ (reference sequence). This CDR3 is CASSPWGTGSYEQYV. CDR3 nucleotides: TGTGCCAGCAGCCCATGGGGGACAGGTTCCTACGAGCAGTACGTC.

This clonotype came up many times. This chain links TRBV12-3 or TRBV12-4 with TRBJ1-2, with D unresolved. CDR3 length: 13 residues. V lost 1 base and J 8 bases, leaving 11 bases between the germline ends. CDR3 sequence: CASSLVKKGGYTF. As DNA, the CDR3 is TGTGCCAGCAGTTTAGTAAAAAAAGGAGGCTACACCTTC.

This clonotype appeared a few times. The CDR3 region has the DNA TGTGCCAGCAGTCACCGATTGTTTGGGGGGACTACAGATACGCAGTATTTT. Translation: CASSHRLFGGTTDTQYF. The V gene is TRBV6-5, the J gene TRBJ2-3, with D maybe TRBD2 (6 bases). V lost 5 bases and J lost 3, with 21 bases in between. Per the germline V gene, CDR1 is MNHEY and CDR2 is SVGAGI. The CDR3 spans 17 residues.

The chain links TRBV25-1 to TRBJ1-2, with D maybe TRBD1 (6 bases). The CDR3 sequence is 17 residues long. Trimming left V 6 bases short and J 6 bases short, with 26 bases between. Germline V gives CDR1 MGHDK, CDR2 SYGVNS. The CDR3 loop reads CASRGLERRGERDGYTF. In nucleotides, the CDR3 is TGTGCCAGCAGGGGGCTAGAACGGAGGGGGGAGAGGGATGGCTACACCTTC.

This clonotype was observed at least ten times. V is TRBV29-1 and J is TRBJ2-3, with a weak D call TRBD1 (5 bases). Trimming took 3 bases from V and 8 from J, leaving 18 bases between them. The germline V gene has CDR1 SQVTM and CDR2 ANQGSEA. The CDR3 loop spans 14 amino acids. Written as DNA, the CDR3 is TGCAGCGTTGACAGGGTTTCAGTTGGTGGTACGCAGTATTTT. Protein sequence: CSVDRVSVGGTQYF.

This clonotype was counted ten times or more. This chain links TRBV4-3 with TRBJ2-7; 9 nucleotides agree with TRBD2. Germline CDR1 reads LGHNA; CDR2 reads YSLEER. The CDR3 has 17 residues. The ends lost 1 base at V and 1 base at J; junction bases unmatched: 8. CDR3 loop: CASSQVLAGSRSYEQYF. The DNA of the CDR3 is TGCGCCAGCAGCCAAGTCCTAGCGGGAAGTCGGTCCTACGAGCAGTACTTC.

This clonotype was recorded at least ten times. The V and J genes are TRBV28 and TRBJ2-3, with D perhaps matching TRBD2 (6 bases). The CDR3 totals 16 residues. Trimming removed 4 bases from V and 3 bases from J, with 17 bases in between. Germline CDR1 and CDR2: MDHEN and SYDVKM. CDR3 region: CASSSLVGGGTDTQYF. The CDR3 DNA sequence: TGTGCCAGCAGTTCCCTCGTGGGGGGTGGTACAGATACGCAGTATTTT. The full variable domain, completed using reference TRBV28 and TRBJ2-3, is DVKVTQSSRYLVKRTGEKVFLECVQDMDHENMFWYRQDPGLGLRLIYFSYDVKMKEKGDIPEGYSVSREKKERFSLILESASTNQTSMYLCASSSLVGGGTDTQYFGPGTRLTVL.

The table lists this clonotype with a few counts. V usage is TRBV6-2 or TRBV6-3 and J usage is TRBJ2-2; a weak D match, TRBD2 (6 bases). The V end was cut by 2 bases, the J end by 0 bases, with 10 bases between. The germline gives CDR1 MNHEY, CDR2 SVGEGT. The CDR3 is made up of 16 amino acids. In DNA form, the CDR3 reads TGTGCCAGCAGTTACCTGGGACTGGCGAACACCGGGGAGCTGTTTTTT. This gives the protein CASSYLGLANTGELFF.

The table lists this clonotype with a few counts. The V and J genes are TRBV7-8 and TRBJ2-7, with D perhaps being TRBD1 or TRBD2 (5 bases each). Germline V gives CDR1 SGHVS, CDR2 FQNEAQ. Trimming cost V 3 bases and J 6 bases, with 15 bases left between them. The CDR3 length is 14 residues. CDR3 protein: CASSLGLAPGEQYF. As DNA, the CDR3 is TGTGCCAGCAGCTTGGGGCTAGCTCCTGGCGAGCAGTACTTC. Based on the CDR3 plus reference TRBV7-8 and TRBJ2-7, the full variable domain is GAGVSQSPRYKVAKRGQDVALRCDPISGHVSLFWYQQALGQGPEFLTYFQNEAQLDKSGLPSDRFFAERPEGSVSTLKIQRTQQEDSAVYLCASSLGLAPGEQYFGPGTRLTVT.

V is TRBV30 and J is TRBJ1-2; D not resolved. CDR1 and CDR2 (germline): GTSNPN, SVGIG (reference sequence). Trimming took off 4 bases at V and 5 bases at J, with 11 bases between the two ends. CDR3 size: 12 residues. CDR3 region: CAWMYAGYGYTF. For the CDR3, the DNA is TGTGCCTGGATGTACGCGGGTTATGGCTACACCTTC.

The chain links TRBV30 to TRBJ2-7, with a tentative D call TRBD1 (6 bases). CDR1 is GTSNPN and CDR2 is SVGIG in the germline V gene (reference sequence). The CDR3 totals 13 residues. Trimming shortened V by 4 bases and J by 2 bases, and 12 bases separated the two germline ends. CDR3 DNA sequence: TGTGCCTGGACTGGGACAAGTCCCTACGAGCAGTACTTC. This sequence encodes CAWTGTSPYEQYF.

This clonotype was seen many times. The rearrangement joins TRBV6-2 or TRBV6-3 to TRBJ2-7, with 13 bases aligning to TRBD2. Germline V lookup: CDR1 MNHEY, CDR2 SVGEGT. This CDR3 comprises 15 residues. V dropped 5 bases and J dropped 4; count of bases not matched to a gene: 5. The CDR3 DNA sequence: TGTGCCAGCAGTCAGGGACTAGCGGGATTATACGAGCAGTACTTC. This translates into CASSQGLAGLYEQYF.

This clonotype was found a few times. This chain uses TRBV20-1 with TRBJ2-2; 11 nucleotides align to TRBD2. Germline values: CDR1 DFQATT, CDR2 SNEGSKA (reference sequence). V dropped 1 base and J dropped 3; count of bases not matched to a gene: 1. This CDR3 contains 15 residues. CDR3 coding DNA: TGCAGTGCTAGAGTTAGCGGGAGGGACACCGGGGAGCTGTTTTTT. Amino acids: CSARVSGRDTGELFF.